This record covers a single TCR beta chain. Clones were read by immunoSEQ multiplex PCR, and TCRdb kept only the in-frame ones, dropping some. The sample has some 68,000 clones, 80% to 95% seen once. The sample belongs to a study of technical replicates of blood from several donors. The J segment lost 0 bases and the V segment lost 1 base, leaving 0 bases of the junction unmatched. The CDR3 is 15 amino acids. The germline V gene encodes CDR1 SGHTA and CDR2 FQGTGA. The chain uses TRBV7-3 and TRBJ2-1; 7 bases are shared with TRBD2. Sequencing was performed on T cells isolated from PBMCs. The TCR sequence derives from a human donor in good health. Here the CDR3 DNA reads TGTGCCAGCAGCTTAAGCGGGAGCTCCTACAATGAGCAGTTCTTC. As protein: CASSLSGSSYNEQFF.